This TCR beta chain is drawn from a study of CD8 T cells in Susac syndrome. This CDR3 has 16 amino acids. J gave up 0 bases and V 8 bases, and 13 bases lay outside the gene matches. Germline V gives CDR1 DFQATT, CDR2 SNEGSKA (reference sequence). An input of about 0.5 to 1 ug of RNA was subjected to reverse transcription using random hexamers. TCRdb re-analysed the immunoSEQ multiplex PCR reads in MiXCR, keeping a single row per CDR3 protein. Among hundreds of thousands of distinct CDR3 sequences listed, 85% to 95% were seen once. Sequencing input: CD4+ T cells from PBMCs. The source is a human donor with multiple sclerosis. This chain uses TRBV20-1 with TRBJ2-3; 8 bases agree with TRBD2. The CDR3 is CSQRGSGGASTDTQYF. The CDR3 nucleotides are TGCAGTCAACGGGGGAGCGGGGGTGCTAGCACAGATACGCAGTATTTT.